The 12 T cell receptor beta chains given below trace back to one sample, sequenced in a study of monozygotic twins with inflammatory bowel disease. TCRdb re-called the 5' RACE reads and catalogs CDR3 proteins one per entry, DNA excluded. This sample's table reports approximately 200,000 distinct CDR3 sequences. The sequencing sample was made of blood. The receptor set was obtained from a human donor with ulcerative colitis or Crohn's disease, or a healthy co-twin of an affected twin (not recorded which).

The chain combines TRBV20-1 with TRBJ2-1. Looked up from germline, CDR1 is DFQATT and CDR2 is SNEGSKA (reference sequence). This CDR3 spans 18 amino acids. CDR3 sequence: CSARDFRTAYSSYNEQFF.

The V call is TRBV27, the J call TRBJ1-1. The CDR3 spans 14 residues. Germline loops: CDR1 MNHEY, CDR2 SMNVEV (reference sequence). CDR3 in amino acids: CASSLARLSTEAFF.

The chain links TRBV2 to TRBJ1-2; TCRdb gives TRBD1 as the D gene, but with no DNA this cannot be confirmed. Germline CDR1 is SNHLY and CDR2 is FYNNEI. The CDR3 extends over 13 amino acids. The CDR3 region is CASRGTGNYGYTF. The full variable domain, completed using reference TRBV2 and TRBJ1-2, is EPEVTQTPSHQVTQMGQEVILRCVPISNHLYFYWYRQILGQKVEFLVSFYNNEISEKSEIFDDQFSVERPDGSNFTLKIRSTKLEDSAMYFCASRGTGNYGYTFGSGTRLTVV.

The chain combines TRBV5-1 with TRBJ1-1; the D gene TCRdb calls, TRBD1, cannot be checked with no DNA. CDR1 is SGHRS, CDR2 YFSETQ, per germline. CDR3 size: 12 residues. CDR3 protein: CASSEQGTEAFF. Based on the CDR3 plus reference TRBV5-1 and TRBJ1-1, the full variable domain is KAGVTQTPRYLIKTRGQQVTLSCSPISGHRSVSWYQQTPGQGLQFLFEYFSETQRNKGNFPGRFSGRQFSNSRSEMNVSTLELGDSALYLCASSEQGTEAFFGQGTRLTVV.

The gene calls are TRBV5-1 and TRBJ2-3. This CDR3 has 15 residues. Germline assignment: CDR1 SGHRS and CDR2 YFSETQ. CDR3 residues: CASSLVVRYTDTQYF.

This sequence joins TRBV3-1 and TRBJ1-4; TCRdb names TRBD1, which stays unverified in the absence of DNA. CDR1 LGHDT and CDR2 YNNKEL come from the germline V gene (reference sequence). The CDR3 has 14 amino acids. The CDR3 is CASSFRQDNEKLFF.

The CDR3 is CASSKDVRGTPQHF. The chain carries TRBV6-1 and TRBJ1-5; TCRdb designates TRBD1, a call that cannot be tested without DNA. The CDR3 is 14 amino acids. Germline assignment: CDR1 MNHNS and CDR2 SASEGT.

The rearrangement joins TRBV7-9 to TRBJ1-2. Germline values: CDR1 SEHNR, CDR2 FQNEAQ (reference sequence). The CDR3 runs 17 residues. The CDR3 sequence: CASSLAGTRVLSNGYTF.

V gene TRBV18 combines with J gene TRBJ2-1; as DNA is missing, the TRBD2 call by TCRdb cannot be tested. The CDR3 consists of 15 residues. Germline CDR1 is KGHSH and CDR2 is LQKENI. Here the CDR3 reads CASSPPSGGHGEQFF.

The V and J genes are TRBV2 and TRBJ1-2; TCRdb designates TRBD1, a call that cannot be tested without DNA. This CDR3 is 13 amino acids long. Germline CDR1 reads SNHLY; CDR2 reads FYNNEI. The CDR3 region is CASSPVGPGGYTF.

The CDR3 is CASSSAGSNEAFF. The V call is TRBV13, the J call TRBJ1-1; TCRdb's D call, TRBD1, is unchecked because there is no DNA. Germline V gene lookup returns CDR1 PRHDT and CDR2 FYEKMQ (reference sequence). The length of the CDR3 is 13 residues.

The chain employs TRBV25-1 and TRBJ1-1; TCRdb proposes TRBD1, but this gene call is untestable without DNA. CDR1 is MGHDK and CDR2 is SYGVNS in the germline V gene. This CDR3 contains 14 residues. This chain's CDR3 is CASSSLTENTEAFF. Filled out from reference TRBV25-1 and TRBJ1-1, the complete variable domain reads EADIYQTPRYLVIGTGKKITLECSQTMGHDKMYWYQQDPGMELHLIHYSYGVNSTEKGDLSSESTVSRIRTEHFPLTLESARPSHTSQYLCASSSLTENTEAFFGQGTRLTVV.